This TCR beta chain is drawn from a study of T cell responses to AZD1222 COVID-19 vaccine. The CDR3 is 14 amino acids. Germline V CDR1 and CDR2: SGHAT, FQNNGV. V dropped 1 base and J dropped 7 bases, with 11 bases sitting between them. Only in-frame clones appear in the TCRdb table, and some are missing; sequencing was by immunoSEQ multiplex PCR. Altogether 150,000 to 200,000 clones are present, more than 80% being singletons, with the ten largest covering about 4.2%. To note about this clone: Its antigen is unidentified.

Findings and limits, study-wide: Increased Spike-specific TCR breadth and depth were observed after two AZD1222 doses. CD4 TCRs covered the whole spike, strongest at regions 160-218 and 743-854. Clonal diversity was possibly underestimated; the donors were predominantly white British and more often female. A reported finding is that nearly half of spike-specific TCRs target unmutated variant regions.

The TCR comes from an adult in good health. The V and J genes are TRBV11-2 and TRBJ2-1, with D perhaps TRBD2 (6 bases). The sample here was peripheral blood, taken on day 0 of AZD1222 vaccination. The CDR3 loop is CASSLAREANEQFF. The CDR3 DNA is TGTGCCAGCAGCTTAGCTAGGGAGGCGAATGAGCAGTTCTTC.